Described below is a single T cell receptor beta chain sequence and its context. Its antigen is currently unknown. At one boundary the junction diverges from the germline segment, which might be a read error. The record originates from a study of CD8+CD57+ T cells in acquired aplastic anemia. About the study: Roughly 3 ug was the average amount of DNA from sorted CD4+ and CD8+ cells. Roughly 10.8 million reads were obtained on average for healthy donor CD4+ cells. Study-level points and caveats: Patients and controls were not found to differ significantly in CD8+ Simpson's diversity. Sharing between patients and controls was observed for around 30 CD8+ CDR3 sequences.

Genomic DNA templated the TCR beta VDJ and CDR3 profiling. In TCRdb, the reads were re-called with MiXCR into one record per CDR3 protein. The table records 400,000 to 450,000 distinct CDR3 sequences, about 70% of them present only once. This CDR3 contains 14 residues. Germline V gives CDR1 SEHNR, CDR2 FQNEAQ (reference sequence). The material sequenced was sorted CD4+, CD8+, or CD8+CD57+ T cells (not recorded which) from PBMCs. This chain uses TRBV7-9 with TRBJ2-7; tentatively, D is TRBD1 or TRBD2 (5 bases each). The DNA matches TRBJ2-6 better at its end, which makes the J call doubtful. This receptor was obtained from a human donor in good health, serving as a control. Here the CDR3 DNA reads TGTGCCAGCAGCGGAGGTTTTGGGGCCAACGACCTGACTTTC. This encodes CASSGGFGANDLTF.